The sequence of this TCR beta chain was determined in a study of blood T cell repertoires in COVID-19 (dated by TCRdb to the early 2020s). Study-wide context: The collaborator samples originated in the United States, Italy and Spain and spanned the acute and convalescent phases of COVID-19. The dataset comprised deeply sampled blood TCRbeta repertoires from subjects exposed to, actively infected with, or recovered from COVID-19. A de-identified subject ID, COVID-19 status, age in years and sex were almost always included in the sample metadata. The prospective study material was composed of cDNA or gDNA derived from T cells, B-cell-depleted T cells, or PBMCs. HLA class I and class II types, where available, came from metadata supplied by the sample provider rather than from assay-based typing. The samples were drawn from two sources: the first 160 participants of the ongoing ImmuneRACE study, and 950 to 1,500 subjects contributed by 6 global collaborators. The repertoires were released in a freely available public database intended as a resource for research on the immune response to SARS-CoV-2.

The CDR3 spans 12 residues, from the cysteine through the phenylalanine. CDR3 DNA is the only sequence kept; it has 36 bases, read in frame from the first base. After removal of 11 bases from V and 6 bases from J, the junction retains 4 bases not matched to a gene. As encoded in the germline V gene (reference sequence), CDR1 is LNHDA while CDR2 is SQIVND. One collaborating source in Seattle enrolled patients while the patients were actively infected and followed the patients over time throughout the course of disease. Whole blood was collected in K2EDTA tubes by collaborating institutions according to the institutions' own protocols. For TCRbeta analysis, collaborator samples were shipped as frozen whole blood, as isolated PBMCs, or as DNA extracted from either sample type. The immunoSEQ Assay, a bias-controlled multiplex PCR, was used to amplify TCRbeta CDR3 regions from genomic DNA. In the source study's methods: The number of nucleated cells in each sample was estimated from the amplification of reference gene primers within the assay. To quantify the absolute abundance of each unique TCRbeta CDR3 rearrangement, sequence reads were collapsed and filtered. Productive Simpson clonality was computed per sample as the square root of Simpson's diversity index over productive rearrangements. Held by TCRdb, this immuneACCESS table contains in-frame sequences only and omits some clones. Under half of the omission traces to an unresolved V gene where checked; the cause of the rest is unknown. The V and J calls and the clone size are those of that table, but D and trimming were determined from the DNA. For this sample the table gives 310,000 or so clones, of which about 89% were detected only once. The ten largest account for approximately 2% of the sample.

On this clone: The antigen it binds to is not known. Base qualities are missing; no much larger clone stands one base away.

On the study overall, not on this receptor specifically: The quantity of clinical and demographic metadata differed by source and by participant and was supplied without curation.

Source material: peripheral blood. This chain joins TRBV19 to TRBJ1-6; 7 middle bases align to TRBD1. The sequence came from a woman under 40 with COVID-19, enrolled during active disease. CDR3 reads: CAGGTANSPLHF. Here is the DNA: TGTGCCGGCGGGACAGCTAATTCACCCCTCCACTTT.